These 9 T cell receptor beta chains were all obtained from the same sample, sequenced in a study of blood T cell repertoires in COVID-19. Sequenced by immunoSEQ multiplex PCR; TCRdb stores in-frame clones only, minus some. The data contain around 16,000 clones, roughly four fifths of them singletons. The sequenced material came from peripheral blood. Every receptor here comes from a human donor in a cohort sampled during active COVID-19.

CDR3 amino acids: CAWSAKGLAKNIQYF. The CDR3 nucleotides are TGTGCCTGGAGTGCAAAGGGACTAGCCAAAAACATTCAGTACTTC. The V and J genes are TRBV30 and TRBJ2-4; possibly TRBD2 for D (6 bases). V lost 1 base, J lost 0 bases, and 10 bases lay in between. This CDR3 spans 15 amino acids. Germline values: CDR1 GTSNPN, CDR2 SVGIG (reference sequence). The full variable domain, rest sourced from reference TRBV30 and TRBJ2-4, is SQTIHQWPATLVQPVGSPLSLECTVEGTSNPNLYWYRQAAGRGLQLLFYSVGIGQISSEVPQNLSASRPQDRQFILSSKKLLLSDSGFYLCAWSAKGLAKNIQYFGAGTRLSVL.

The genes are TRBV6-8 and TRBJ2-7, with D perhaps matching TRBD1 (6 bases). Deletions cut 6 bases from V and 6 bases from J, with 12 bases between. Per the germline V gene, CDR1 is MNHGY and CDR2 is SAAAGT. The CDR3 is made up of 12 amino acids. CDR3 nucleotides: TGTGCCAGCAGCCTTACAGGGCCCGAGCAGTACTTC. Translation: CASSLTGPEQYF.

The V and J genes are TRBV18 and TRBJ2-2; a weak D match, TRBD2 (5 bases). This CDR3 region has 15 residues. Germline lookup yields CDR1 KGHSH and CDR2 LQKENI. V was clipped by 6 bases and J by 1 base, with 12 bases between them. CDR3 sequence (DNA): TGTGCCAGCTCCGGCCCCGCGGGGAACACCGGGGAGCTGTTTTTT. Its protein is CASSGPAGNTGELFF.

This clone was seen more than once but under ten times. This chain links TRBV6-1 with TRBJ1-5; 9 nucleotides line up with TRBD1. This CDR3 spans 16 amino acids. Germline CDR1 MNHNS, CDR2 SASEGT. V shed 3 bases and J 2 bases; nucleotides not matched to a gene: 5. The CDR3 DNA is TGTGCCAGCAGTGACCAAGGACAGGGGCGCAATCAGCCCCAGCATTTT. Residues: CASSDQGQGRNQPQHF.

The chain joins TRBV11-2 to TRBJ2-7; 9 bases agree with TRBD1. The CDR3 is 14 amino acids. CDR1 and CDR2 from the germline V gene are SGHAT and FQNNGV. J lost 5 bases, V lost 3 bases, and 5 bases had no gene match. CDR3 sequence (DNA): TGTGCCAGCAGCTTCGGGACAGGGTCCAACGAGCAGTACTTC. The encoded protein is CASSFGTGSNEQYF.

The V call is TRBV11-3, the J call TRBJ1-4; 7 bases line up with TRBD1. The CDR3 loop spans 15 amino acids. Germline V CDR1 and CDR2: SGHNT, YENEEA. J gave up 8 bases and V 5 bases, and 11 bases lay outside the gene matches. In nucleotides, the CDR3 is TGTGCCAGCAGCCCTCGACAGGGTTTGAAGGAAAAACTGTTTTTT. It is translated as CASSPRQGLKEKLFF.

CDR3 DNA: TGCGCCAGCAGCTCGTTAGCGGGGAGCTCCTACAATGAGCAGTTCTTC. This sequence encodes CASSSLAGSSYNEQFF. The rearrangement links TRBV5-1 to TRBJ2-1; 8 bases fit TRBD2. This CDR3 contains 16 residues. The junction had 5 bases not matched to a gene; V was cut back by 3 bases and J by 0 bases. In germline, CDR1 is SGHRS, CDR2 YFSETQ.

The rearrangement links TRBV9 to TRBJ1-2; 7 positions match TRBD1. The CDR3 covers 14 residues. Germline CDR1 SGDLS, CDR2 YYNGEE. V was clipped by 0 bases and J by 5 bases; unmatched bases: 4. CDR3 region: CASSVEGQSYGYTF. CDR3 in DNA: TGTGCCAGCAGCGTAGAGGGACAGAGTTATGGCTACACCTTC.

V and J are TRBV5-1 and TRBJ2-3; D remains ambiguous. Per germline, CDR1 SGHRS and CDR2 YFSETQ. The germline V and J ends were trimmed by 1 base and 8 bases, with 5 bases remaining between them. This CDR3 comprises 11 residues. This CDR3 is CASSLLGTQYF. CDR3 DNA: TGCGCCAGCAGCTTGCTCGGTACGCAGTATTTT.